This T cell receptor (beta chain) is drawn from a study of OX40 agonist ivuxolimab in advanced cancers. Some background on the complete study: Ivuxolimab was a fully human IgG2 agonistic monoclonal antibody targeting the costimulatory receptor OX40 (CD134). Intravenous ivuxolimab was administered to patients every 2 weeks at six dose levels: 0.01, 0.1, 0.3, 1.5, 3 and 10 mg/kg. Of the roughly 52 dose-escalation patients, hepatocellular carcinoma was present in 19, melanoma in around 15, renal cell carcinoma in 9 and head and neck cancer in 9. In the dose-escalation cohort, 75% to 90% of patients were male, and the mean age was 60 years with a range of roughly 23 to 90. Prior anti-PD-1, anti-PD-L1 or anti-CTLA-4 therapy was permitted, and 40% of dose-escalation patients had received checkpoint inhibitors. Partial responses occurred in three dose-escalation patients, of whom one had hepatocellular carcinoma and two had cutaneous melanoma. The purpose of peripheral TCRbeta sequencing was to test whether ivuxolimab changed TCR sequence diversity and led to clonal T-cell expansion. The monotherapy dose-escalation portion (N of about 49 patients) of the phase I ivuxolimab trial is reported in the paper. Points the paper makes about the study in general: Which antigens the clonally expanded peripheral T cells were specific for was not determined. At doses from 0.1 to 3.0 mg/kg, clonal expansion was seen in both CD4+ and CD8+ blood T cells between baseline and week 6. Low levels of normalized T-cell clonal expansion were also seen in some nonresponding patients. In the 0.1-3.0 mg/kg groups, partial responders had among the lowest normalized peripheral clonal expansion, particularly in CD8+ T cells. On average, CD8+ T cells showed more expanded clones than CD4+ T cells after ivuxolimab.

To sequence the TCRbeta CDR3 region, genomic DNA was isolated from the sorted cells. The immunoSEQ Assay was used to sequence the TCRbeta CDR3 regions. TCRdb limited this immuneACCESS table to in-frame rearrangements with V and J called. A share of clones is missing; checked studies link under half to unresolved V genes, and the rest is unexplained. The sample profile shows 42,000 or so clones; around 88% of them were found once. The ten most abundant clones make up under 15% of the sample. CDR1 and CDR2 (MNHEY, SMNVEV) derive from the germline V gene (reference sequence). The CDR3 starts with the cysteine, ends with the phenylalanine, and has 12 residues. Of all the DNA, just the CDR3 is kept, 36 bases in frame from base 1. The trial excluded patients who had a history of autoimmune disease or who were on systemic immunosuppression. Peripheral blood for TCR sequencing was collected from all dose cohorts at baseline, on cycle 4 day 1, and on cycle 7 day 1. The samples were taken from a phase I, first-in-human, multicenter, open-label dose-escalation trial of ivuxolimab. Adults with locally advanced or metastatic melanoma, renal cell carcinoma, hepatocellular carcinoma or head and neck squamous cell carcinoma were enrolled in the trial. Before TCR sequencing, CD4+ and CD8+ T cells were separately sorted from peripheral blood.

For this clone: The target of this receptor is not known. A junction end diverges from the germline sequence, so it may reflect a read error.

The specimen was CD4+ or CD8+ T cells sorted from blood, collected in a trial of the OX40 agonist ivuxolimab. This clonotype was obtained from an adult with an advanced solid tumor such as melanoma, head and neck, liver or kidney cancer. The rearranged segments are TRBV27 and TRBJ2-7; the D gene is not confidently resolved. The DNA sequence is TGTGCCAGCAGTTTTGATGGCTACGGGCAGTACTTC. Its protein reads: CASSFDGYGQYF.